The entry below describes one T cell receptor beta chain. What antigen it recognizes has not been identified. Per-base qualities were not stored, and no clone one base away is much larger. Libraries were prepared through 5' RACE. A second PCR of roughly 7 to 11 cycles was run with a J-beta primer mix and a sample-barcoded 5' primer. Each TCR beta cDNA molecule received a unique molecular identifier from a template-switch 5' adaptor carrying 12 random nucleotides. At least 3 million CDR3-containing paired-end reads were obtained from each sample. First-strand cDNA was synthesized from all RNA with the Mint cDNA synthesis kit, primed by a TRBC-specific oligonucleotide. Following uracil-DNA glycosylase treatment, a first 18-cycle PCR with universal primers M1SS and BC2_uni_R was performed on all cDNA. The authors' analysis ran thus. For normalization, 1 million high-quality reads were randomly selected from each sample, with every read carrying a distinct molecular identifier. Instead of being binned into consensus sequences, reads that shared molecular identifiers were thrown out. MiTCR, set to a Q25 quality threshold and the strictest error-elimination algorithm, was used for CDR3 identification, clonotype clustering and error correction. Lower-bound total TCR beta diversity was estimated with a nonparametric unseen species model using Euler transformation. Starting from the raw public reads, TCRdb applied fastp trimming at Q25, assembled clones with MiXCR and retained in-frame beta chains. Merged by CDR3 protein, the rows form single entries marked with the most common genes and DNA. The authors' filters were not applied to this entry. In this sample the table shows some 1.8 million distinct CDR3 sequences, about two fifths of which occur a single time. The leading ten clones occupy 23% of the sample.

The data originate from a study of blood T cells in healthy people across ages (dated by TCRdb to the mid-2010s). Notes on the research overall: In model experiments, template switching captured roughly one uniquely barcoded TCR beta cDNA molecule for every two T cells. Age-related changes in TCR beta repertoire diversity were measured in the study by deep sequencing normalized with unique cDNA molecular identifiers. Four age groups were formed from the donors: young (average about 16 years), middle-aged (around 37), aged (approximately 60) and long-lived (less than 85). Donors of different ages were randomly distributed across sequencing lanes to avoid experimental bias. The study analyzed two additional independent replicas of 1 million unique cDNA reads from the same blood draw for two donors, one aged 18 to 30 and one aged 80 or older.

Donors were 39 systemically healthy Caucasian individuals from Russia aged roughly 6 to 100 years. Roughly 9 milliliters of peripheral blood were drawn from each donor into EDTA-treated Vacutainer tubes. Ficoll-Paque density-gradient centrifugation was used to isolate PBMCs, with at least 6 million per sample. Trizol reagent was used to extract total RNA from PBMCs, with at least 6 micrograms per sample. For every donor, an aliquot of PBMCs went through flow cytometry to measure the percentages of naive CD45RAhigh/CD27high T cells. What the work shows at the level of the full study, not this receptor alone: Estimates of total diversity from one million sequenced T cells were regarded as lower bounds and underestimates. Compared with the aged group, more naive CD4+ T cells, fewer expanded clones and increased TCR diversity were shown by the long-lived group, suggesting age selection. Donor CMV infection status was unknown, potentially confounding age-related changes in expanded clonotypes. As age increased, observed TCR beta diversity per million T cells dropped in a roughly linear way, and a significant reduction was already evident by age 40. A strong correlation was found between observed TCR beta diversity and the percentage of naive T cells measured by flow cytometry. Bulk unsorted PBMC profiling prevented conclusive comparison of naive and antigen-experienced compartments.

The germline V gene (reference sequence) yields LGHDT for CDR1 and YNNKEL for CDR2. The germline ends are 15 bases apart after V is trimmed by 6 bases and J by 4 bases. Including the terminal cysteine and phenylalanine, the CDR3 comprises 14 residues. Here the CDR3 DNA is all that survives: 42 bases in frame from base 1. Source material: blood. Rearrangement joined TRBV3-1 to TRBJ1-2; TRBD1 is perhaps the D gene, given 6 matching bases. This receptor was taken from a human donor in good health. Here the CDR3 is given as CASSHDRTAYGYTF. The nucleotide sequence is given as TGTGCCAGCAGTCACGACCGGACAGCCTATGGCTACACCTTC.